The clone carrying this T cell receptor (beta chain) was detected ten times or more. Amplification of TCR alpha and beta CDR3 regions from RNA used iRepertoire nested multiplex PCR. TCRdb reprocessed the multiplex PCR reads with MiXCR, giving one entry per CDR3 protein. The profile shows approximately 120,000 distinct CDR3 sequences, less than 30% of them singletons. This sample is part of a study of glioma-infiltrating T cells. The ends lost 1 base at V and 3 bases at J; junction bases unmatched: 11. Germline V gene sequence: CDR1 LGHNA, CDR2 YSLEER. This CDR3 has 17 amino acids. The receptor's source is a human donor with low-grade glioma or glioblastoma, undergoing nonglioma brain surgery, or in good health (not recorded which). Sequencing used glioma tissue, nonneoplastic brain tissue, or PBMCs (not recorded which). The chain couples TRBV4-3 to TRBJ1-2, with 7 positions matching TRBD1. The CDR3 reads CASSQAEGAHGDYGYTF. The CDR3 region has the DNA TGCGCCAGCAGCCAAGCAGAGGGGGCGCACGGAGACTATGGCTACACCTTC.